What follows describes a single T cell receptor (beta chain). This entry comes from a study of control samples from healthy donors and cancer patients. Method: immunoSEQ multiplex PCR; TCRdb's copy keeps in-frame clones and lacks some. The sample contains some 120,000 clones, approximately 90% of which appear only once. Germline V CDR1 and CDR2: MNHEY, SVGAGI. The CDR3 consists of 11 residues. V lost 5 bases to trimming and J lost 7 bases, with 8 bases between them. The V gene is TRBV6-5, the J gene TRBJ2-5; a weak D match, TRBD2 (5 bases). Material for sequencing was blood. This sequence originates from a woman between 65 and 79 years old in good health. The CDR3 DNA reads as TGTGCCAGCAGTCTAAGCGGGACCCAGTACTTC. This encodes CASSLSGTQYF.